These 17 T cell receptor beta chains were all obtained from the same sample, sequenced in a study of blood T cell repertoires in COVID-19. Assay used: immunoSEQ multiplex PCR; TCRdb lists only in-frame clones, some missing. The data show roughly 190,000 clones, approximately 85% seen once. The sample taken for sequencing was peripheral blood. Source of these receptors: a woman aged 55-69 years with acute or convalescent COVID-19.

The chain couples TRBV27 to TRBJ2-7, with 9 bases identical to TRBD2. Trimming took 8 bases from V and 7 from J; bases not matched to a gene: 12. Germline V gene data show CDR1 as MNHEY and CDR2 as SMNVEV (reference sequence). The CDR3 is made up of 14 amino acids. The CDR3 here is CASAASGGLGEQYV. Here the CDR3 DNA reads TGTGCCAGCGCCGCCAGCGGGGGGCTAGGGGAGCAGTACGTC.

About this clone itself: An end of the junction differs from the germline gene, which may be a read error. The chain uses TRBV29-1 and TRBJ1-1, with 8 positions matching TRBD1. Germline CDR1 reads SQVTM; CDR2 reads ANQGSEA. The length of the CDR3 is 13 residues. The CDR3 DNA is TGCAGCGTTGAAGGGACAGGGAACGCTGAAGCTTTCTTT. Amino acid sequence: CSVEGTGNAEAFF.

The chain links TRBV5-1 to TRBJ1-2, with 10 nucleotides matching TRBD1. Looked up from germline, CDR1 is SGHRS and CDR2 is YFSETQ. V gave up 4 bases and J gave up 6 bases; unmatched junction bases: 6. This CDR3 comprises 14 residues. CDR3 coding DNA: TGCGCCAGCAGCCCCGGGACAGGGGATCATGGCTACACCTTC. Protein: CASSPGTGDHGYTF.

The J gene is TRBJ2-7, the V gene TRBV7-8; D possibly corresponds to TRBD2 (7 bases). The germline CDR1 and CDR2 sequences are SGHVS and FQNEAQ. CDR3 length equals 17 residues. With 7 bases removed from V and 1 base from J, the gap between germline ends came to 23 bases. CDR3 DNA sequence: TGTGCCAGCACCTCGAAGGGGGGGGGAGTCTATTCCTACGAGCAGTACTTC. This codes for CASTSKGGGVYSYEQYF.

The rearrangement links TRBV28 to TRBJ1-5, with a possible D match to TRBD1 (5 bases). V was clipped by 2 bases and J by 0 bases, with 14 bases between them. This CDR3 region has 17 residues. The germline gives CDR1 MDHEN, CDR2 SYDVKM. CDR3: CASSLARTSYSNQPQHF. The CDR3 bases are TGTGCCAGCAGTTTAGCTCGGACATCCTATAGCAATCAGCCCCAGCATTTT.

The genes are TRBV6-5 and TRBJ1-1; TRBD1 matches 7 bases. Trimming took 6 bases from V and 7 from J; bases not matched to a gene: 2. This CDR3 comprises 11 residues. Germline CDR1 MNHEY, CDR2 SVGAGI. The CDR3 protein is CASRRQGEAFF. The DNA for the CDR3 is TGTGCCAGCAGACGACAGGGTGAAGCTTTCTTT.

The J gene is TRBJ1-2, the V gene TRBV21-1; TRBD1 is the table's D call and was not checked against the DNA. TRBV21-1 constitutes a pseudogene. The CDR3 covers 13 residues. The CDR3, as DNA: TGTGCCAGCAGCAAAAGGTCAGGGAACGGCTACACCTTC. Translated, it gives CASSKRSGNGYTF.

The chain joins TRBV30 to TRBJ1-1; D is perhaps TRBD1 (6 bases). V lost 7 bases to trimming and J lost 4 bases, with 16 bases between them. Germline CDR1 is GTSNPN and CDR2 is SVGIG (reference sequence). The CDR3 has 13 residues. CDR3 sequence reads: CAFSLTGITEAFF. The CDR3 bases are TGTGCCTTCTCATTGACAGGTATCACTGAAGCTTTCTTT.

This sequence joins TRBV18 and TRBJ2-2, with TRBD1 identical over 8 bases. The CDR3 runs 16 residues. After removal of 3 bases from V and 2 bases from J, the junction contained 5 bases not matched to a gene. The germline V gene encodes CDR1 KGHSH and CDR2 LQKENI. The CDR3 DNA reads as TGTGCCAGCTCACCCCCACAGGGGGGAAACACCGGGGAGCTGTTTTTT. Encoded protein: CASSPPQGGNTGELFF.

This clone was seen more than once but under ten times. The chain combines TRBV19 with TRBJ1-5, with D possibly being TRBD1 (6 bases). CDR1 LNHDA and CDR2 SQIVND come from the germline V gene (reference sequence). The CDR3 has 14 amino acids. V lost 6 bases to trimming and J lost 1 base, with 10 bases between them. The CDR3 loop is CASRGGASNQPQHF. CDR3 sequence (DNA): TGTGCCAGTAGAGGGGGGGCGAGCAATCAGCCCCAGCATTTT. The full variable domain, its missing parts supplied by reference TRBV19 and TRBJ1-5, is DGGITQSPKYLFRKEGQNVTLSCEQNLNHDAMYWYRQDPGQGLRLIYYSQIVNDFQKGDIAEGYSVSREKKESFPLTVTSAQKNPTAFYLCASRGGASNQPQHFGDGTRLSIL.

V usage is TRBV27 and J usage is TRBJ1-1, with unresolved D. The V and J ends lost 0 bases and 10 bases respectively, with 12 bases between them. CDR1 and CDR2 from the germline V gene are MNHEY and SMNVEV (reference sequence). The CDR3 is 13 residues long. The CDR3 DNA follows: TGTGCCAGCAGTTTATCGGTCCGAGGCTTAGCTTTCTTT. This gives the protein CASSLSVRGLAFF.

The chain links TRBV28 to TRBJ1-1; 11 bases map to TRBD1. Germline values: CDR1 MDHEN, CDR2 SYDVKM. After removal of 7 bases from V and 4 bases from J, the junction contained 11 bases not matched to a gene. CDR3 length equals 16 residues. CDR3 DNA sequence: TGTGCCAGCACGTCGGCCCCGGGACAGGGGGGCACTGAAGCTTTCTTT. Amino acids: CASTSAPGQGGTEAFF.

The V call is TRBV9, the J call TRBJ1-1; D is unclear. This CDR3 comprises 13 residues. Trimming took off 6 bases at V and 1 base at J, with 10 bases between the two ends. Germline V CDR1 and CDR2: SGDLS, YYNGEE. The CDR3 reads CASKREANTEAFF. CDR3 coding DNA: TGTGCCAGCAAGCGTGAGGCGAACACTGAAGCTTTCTTT.

The count of this clone is one. The CDR3 sequence: CASSIAGASEKLFF. CDR3 DNA sequence: TGTGCCAGTAGTATAGCAGGGGCCAGTGAAAAACTGTTTTTT. The chain employs TRBV19 and TRBJ1-4; D may be TRBD1 (6 bases). The CDR3 is made up of 14 amino acids. Deletions cut 1 base from V and 7 bases from J, with 10 bases between. The germline V gene encodes CDR1 LNHDA and CDR2 SQIVND (reference sequence).

V is TRBV5-1 and J is TRBJ2-3; 7 bases match TRBD2. This CDR3 comprises 14 residues. Per the germline V gene, CDR1 is SGHRS and CDR2 is YFSETQ. After removal of 6 bases from V and 2 bases from J, the junction contained 6 bases not matched to a gene. CDR3 nucleotides: TGCGCCAGCACCCGGGGAGGGAACACAGATACGCAGTATTTT. It specifies CASTRGGNTDTQYF.

The V gene is TRBV3-1 (or the pseudogene TRBV3-2), the J gene TRBJ1-3, with 7 nucleotides matching TRBD1. Germline V gives CDR1 LGHDT, CDR2 YNNKEL (reference sequence). Unmatched junction bases numbered 10, after V lost 7 bases and J lost 4 bases. The CDR3 totals 15 residues. CDR3 amino acids: CASNPGTANGNTIYF. DNA for the CDR3: TGTGCCAGCAACCCTGGGACAGCTAACGGAAACACCATATATTTT.

This rearrangement joins TRBV6-5 to TRBJ1-5; D is perhaps TRBD1 (5 bases). Trimming left V 7 bases short and J 0 bases short, with 13 bases between. The germline gives CDR1 MNHEY, CDR2 SVGAGI. The CDR3 length is 15 residues. Here the CDR3 DNA reads TGTGCCAGCATTCCCCAGGGAAATAGCAATCAGCCCCAGCATTTT. Translated, it gives CASIPQGNSNQPQHF.